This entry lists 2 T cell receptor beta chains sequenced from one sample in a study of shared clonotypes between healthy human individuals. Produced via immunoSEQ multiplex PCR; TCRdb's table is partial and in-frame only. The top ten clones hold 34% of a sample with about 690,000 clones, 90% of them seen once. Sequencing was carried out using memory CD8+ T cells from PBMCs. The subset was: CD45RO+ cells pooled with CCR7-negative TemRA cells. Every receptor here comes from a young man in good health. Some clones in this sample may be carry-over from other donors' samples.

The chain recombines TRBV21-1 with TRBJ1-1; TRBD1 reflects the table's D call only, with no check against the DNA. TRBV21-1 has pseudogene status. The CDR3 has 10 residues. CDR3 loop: CASKQIEAFF. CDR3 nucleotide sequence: TGTGCCAGCAAACAGATCGAAGCTTTCTTT.

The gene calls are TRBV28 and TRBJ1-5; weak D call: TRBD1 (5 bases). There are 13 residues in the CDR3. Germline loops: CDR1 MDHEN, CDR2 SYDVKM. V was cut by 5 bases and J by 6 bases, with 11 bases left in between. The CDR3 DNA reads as TGTGCCAGCAGTACTAGTAGGGGTCAGCCCCAGCATTTT. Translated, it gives CASSTSRGQPQHF.